The clone carrying this T cell receptor (beta chain) was found a few times. The record originates from a study of glioma-infiltrating T cells after dendritic cell vaccination. Study-wide background: Dendritic cells derived from monocytes and pulsed with autologous tumor lysate formed the vaccine.

TCRB CDR3 was amplified from 2 ug genomic DNA or less. The primer mix had 60 V beta and 13 J beta primers. TCRdb's table, derived via immunoSEQ multiplex PCR, lists solely in-frame clones and lacks some. Seen here are over 55,000 clones, around 83% observed once, and the top ten hold about 15%. Trimming left V 0 bases short and J 5 bases short, with 11 bases between. The length of the CDR3 is 15 residues. The V gene's germline CDR1 is LNHDA and CDR2 SQIVND (reference sequence). The time point: after dendritic cell vaccination, including at tumor progression/relapse. The chain recombines TRBV19 with TRBJ1-3; D is unclear. Sequences were derived from blood, sampled after dendritic cell vaccination. The source is a human donor with glioblastoma. The CDR3 region is CASSIDREWRNTIYF. The CDR3 DNA follows: TGTGCCAGTAGTATAGATCGGGAATGGCGAAACACCATATATTTT.